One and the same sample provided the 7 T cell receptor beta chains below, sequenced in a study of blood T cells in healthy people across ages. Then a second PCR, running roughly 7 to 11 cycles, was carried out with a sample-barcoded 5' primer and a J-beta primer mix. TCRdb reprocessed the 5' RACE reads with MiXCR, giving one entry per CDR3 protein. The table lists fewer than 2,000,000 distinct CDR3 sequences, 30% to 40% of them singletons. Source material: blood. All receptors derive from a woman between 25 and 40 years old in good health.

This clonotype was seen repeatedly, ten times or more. The CDR3 protein is CSVSLRNYEQYF. CDR3 in DNA: TGCAGCGTTTCCTTGCGAAACTACGAGCAGTACTTC. The chain carries TRBV29-1 and TRBJ2-7, with D unresolved. This CDR3 has 12 amino acids. Germline assignment: CDR1 SQVTM and CDR2 ANQGSEA. V lost 5 bases and J lost 3, with 11 bases in between.

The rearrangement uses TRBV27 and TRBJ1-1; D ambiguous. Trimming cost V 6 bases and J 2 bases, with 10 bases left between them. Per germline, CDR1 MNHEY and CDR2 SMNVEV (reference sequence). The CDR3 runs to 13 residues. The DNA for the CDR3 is TGTGCCAGCAGGGGAGGATCCAACACTGAAGCTTTCTTT. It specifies CASRGGSNTEAFF.

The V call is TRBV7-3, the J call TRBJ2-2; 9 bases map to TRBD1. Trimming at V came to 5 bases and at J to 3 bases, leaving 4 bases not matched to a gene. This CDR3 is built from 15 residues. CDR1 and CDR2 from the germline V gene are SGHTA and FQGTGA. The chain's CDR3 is CASSRDRADTGELFF. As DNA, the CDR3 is TGTGCCAGCAGCCGGGACAGGGCCGACACCGGGGAGCTGTTTTTT.

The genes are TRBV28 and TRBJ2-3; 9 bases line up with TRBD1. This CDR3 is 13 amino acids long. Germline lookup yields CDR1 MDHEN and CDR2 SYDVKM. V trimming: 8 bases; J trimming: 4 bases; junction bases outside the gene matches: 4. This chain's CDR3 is CASGTGSADTQYF. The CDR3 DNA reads TGTGCCAGCGGGACAGGGTCCGCAGATACGCAGTATTTT.

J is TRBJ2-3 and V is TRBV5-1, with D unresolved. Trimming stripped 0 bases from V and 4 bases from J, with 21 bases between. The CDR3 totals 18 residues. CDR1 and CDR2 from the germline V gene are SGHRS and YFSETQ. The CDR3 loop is CASSLASKATRRSDTQYF. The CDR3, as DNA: TGCGCCAGCAGCTTGGCCAGTAAAGCAACGAGGCGCTCAGATACGCAGTATTTT.

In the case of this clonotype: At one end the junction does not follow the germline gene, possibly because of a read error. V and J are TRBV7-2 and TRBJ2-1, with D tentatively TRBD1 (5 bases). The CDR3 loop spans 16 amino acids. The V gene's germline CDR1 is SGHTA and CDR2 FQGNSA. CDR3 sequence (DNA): TGTGCCAGCAGCTTAACCCTGCCAGGGTCCTACAATGGGCAGTTCTTC. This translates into CASSLTLPGSYNGQFF.

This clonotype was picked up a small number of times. The CDR3: CSVAGTVVTEAFF. The CDR3 region has the DNA TGCAGCGTGGCCGGGACAGTGGTCACTGAAGCTTTCTTT. V is TRBV29-1 and J is TRBJ1-1; 7 positions match TRBD1. Trimming removed 6 bases from V and 4 bases from J; junction bases left unmatched: 8. The CDR3 is 13 residues long. Germline CDR1 reads SQVTM; CDR2 reads ANQGSEA.